Listed below are T cell receptor beta chains from one sample, sequenced in a study of cytomegalovirus exposure and HLA in healthy donors. Method: immunoSEQ multiplex PCR; TCRdb's copy keeps in-frame clones and lacks some. In the table there are fewer than 250,000 clones, roughly four fifths of which are singletons. The sequencing input was PBMCs. The receptor set was obtained from a woman between 25 and 40 years old in good health and CMV-seropositive. The CDR3 runs from the conserved cysteine through the conserved F or W. Each record gives: V gene, J gene, CDR3 protein.

v_gene: TRBV29-1
j_gene: TRBJ1-3
CDR3aa: CSVTTGAGNTIYF

v_gene: TRBV6-5
j_gene: TRBJ1-2
CDR3aa: CASSYAPQVGYTF

v_gene: TRBV11-3
j_gene: TRBJ2-3
CDR3aa: CASSRQGPTDTQYF

v_gene: TRBV5-4
j_gene: TRBJ1-4
CDR3aa: CASSPVTGKNEKLFF

v_gene: TRBV27
j_gene: TRBJ1-3
CDR3aa: CASTAGTGVSSGNTIYF

v_gene: TRBV5-5
j_gene: TRBJ2-1
CDR3aa: CASSLGGSGKYNEQFF

v_gene: TRBV15
j_gene: TRBJ2-3
CDR3aa: CATSRAPVGQGTDTQYF

v_gene: TRBV6-1
j_gene: TRBJ1-1
CDR3aa: CASSGARVTEAFF

v_gene: TRBV19
j_gene: TRBJ2-2
CDR3aa: CASSGRQGNGELFF

v_gene: TRBV18
j_gene: TRBJ2-1
CDR3aa: CASSPIALAGSNEQFF

v_gene: TRBV21-1
j_gene: TRBJ2-5
CDR3aa: CASSKRPTSGREETQYF

v_gene: TRBV28
j_gene: TRBJ1-3
CDR3aa: CASSFRGGDPTF

v_gene: TRBV7-8
j_gene: TRBJ2-7
CDR3aa: CASSSLAGAGSGQYF

v_gene: TRBV29-1
j_gene: TRBJ2-3
CDR3aa: CSAPGTSGRGGGTDTQYF

v_gene: TRBV13
j_gene: TRBJ2-7
CDR3aa: CASSLRSGRVRDEQYF

v_gene: TRBV11-2
j_gene: TRBJ1-2
CDR3aa: CASSLDGVGYGYTF

v_gene: TRBV7-9
j_gene: .
CDR3aa: CASSLVQGAGEQYF

v_gene: TRBV27
j_gene: TRBJ1-4
CDR3aa: CASSLSGAQVNEKLFF

v_gene: TRBV5-1
j_gene: TRBJ1-2
CDR3aa: CASSWDRGHGYTF

v_gene: TRBV7-2
j_gene: TRBJ2-1
CDR3aa: CASSLWLAGAYNEQFF

v_gene: TRBV7-9
j_gene: TRBJ2-5
CDR3aa: CASSLFRSETQYF

v_gene: TRBV25-1
j_gene: TRBJ1-1
CDR3aa: CASSTVNTEAFF

v_gene: TRBV4-1
j_gene: TRBJ2-2
CDR3aa: CASSQEIQRIRGELFF

v_gene: TRBV2
j_gene: TRBJ1-2
CDR3aa: CASSDSNYGYTF

v_gene: TRBV29-1
j_gene: TRBJ2-1
CDR3aa: CSGRGVGTNYNEQFF

v_gene: TRBV4-1
j_gene: TRBJ2-7
CDR3aa: CASSLGGTASYEQYF

v_gene: TRBV7-9
j_gene: TRBJ2-3
CDR3aa: CASSALLAGSTDTQYF

v_gene: TRBV28
j_gene: TRBJ2-7
CDR3aa: CASSPTGGTYEQYF

v_gene: TRBV28
j_gene: TRBJ2-2
CDR3aa: CASSLPKGTGELFF

v_gene: TRBV2
j_gene: TRBJ1-5
CDR3aa: CASSEAGQRQPQHF

v_gene: TRBV28
j_gene: TRBJ1-2
CDR3aa: CASGIISGQGNGYTF

v_gene: TRBV28
j_gene: TRBJ2-7
CDR3aa: CASSLTGISSYEQYF

v_gene: TRBV6-1
j_gene: TRBJ1-5
CDR3aa: CASSGLRGQGKDQPQHF

v_gene: TRBV5-1
j_gene: TRBJ1-1
CDR3aa: CASSLMSGGGEAFF

v_gene: TRBV5-8
j_gene: TRBJ2-5
CDR3aa: CASSLAGGDKTQYF

v_gene: TRBV27
j_gene: TRBJ2-7
CDR3aa: CASRTLAGAGEQYF

v_gene: TRBV5-1
j_gene: TRBJ2-1
CDR3aa: CASSLVGEQFF

v_gene: TRBV15
j_gene: TRBJ1-2
CDR3aa: CATSREVTGVGYGYTF

v_gene: TRBV5-1
j_gene: TRBJ2-3
CDR3aa: CASSFGRDDTQYF

v_gene: TRBV27
j_gene: TRBJ2-5
CDR3aa: CASSSPARETQYF

v_gene: TRBV19
j_gene: TRBJ1-1
CDR3aa: CASSKKGGSTEAFF

v_gene: TRBV7-9
j_gene: TRBJ2-1
CDR3aa: CSSTLSGDPYNEQFF

v_gene: TRBV18
j_gene: TRBJ2-7
CDR3aa: CASSPKETAGQYF